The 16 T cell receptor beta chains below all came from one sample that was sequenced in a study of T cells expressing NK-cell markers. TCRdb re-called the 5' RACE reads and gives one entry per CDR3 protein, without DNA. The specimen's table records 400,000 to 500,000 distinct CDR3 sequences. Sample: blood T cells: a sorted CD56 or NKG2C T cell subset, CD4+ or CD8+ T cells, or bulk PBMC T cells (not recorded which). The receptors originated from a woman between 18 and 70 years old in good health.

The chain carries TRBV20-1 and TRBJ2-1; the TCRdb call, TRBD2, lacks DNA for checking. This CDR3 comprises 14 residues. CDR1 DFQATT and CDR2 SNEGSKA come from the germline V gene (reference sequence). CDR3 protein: CSAEGLAAYNEQFF.

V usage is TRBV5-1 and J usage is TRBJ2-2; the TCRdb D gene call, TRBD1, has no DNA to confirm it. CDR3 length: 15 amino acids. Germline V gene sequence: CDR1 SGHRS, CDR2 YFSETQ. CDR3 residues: CASSLGADNTGELFF.

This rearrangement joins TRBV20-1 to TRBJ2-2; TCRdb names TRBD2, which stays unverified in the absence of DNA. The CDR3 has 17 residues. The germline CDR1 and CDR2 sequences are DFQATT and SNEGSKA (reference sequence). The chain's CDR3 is CSARSIGLALNTGELFF.

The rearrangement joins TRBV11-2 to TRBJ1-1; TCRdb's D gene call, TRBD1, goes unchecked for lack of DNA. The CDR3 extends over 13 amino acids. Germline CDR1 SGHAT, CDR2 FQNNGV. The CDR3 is CASSLTPGQGAFF.

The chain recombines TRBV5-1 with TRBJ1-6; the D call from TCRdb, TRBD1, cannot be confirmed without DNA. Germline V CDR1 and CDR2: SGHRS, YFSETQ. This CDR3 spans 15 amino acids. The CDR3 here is CASSLDPGVDSPLHF.

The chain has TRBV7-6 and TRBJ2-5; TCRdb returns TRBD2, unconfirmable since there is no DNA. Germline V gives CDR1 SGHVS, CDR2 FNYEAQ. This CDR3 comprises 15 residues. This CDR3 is CASSSSSGGGETQYF.

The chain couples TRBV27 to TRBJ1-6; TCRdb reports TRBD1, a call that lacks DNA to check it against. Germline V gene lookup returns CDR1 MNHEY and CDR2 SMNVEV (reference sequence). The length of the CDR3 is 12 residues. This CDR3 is CASRSLREPLHF.

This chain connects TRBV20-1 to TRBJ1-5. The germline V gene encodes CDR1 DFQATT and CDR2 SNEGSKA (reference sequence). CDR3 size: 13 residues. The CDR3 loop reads CSARFREHQPQHF.

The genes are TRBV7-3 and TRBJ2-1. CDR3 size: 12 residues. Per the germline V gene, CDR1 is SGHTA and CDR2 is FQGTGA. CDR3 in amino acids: CASSLVGGEQFF.

CDR3: CAISDQGWRNEQFF. The chain uses TRBV10-3 and TRBJ2-1; TCRdb selects TRBD2, and the lack of DNA leaves this call unchecked. The CDR3 has 14 residues. Germline-derived CDR1 and CDR2 are ENHRY and SYGVKD.

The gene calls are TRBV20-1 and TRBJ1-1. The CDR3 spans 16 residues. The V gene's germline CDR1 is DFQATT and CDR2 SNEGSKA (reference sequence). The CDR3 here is CSAIARGGPVSTEAFF.

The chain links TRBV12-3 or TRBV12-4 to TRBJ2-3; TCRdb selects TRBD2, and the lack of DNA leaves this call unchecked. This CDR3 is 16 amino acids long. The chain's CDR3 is CASSWGVASSTDTQYF.

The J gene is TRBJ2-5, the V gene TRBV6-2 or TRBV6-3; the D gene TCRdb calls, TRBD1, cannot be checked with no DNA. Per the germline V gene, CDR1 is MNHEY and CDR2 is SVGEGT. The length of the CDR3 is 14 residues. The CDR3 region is CASSSTGTGETQYF.

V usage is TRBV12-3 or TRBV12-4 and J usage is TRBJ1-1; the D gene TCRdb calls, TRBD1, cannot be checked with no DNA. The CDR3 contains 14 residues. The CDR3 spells CASSQTGLNTEAFF.

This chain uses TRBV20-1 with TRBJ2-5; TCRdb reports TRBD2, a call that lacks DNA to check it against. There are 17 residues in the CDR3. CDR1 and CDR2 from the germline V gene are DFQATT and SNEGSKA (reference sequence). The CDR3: CSASGRLAGIAQETQYF.

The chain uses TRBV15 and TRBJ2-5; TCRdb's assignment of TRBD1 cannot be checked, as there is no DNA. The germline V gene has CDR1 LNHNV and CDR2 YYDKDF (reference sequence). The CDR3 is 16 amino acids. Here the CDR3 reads CATSRAGQAGRETQYF. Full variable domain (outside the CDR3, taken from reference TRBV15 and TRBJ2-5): DAMVIQNPRYQVTQFGKPVTLSCSQTLNHNVMYWYQQKSSQAPKLLFHYYDKDFNNEADTPDNFQSRRPNTSFCFLDIRSPGLGDTAMYLCATSRAGQAGRETQYFGPGTRLLVL.